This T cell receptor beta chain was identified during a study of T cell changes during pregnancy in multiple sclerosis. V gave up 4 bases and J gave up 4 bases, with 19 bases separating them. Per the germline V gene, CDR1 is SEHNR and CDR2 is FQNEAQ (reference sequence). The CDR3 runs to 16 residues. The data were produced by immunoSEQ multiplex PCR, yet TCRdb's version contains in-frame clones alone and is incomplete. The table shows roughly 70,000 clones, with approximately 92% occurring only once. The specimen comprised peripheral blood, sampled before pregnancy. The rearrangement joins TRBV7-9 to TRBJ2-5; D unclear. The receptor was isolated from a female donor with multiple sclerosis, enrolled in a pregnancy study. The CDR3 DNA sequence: TGTGCCAGCAGCTCAAAAGATTTAGTTGGGCCAGAGACCCAGTACTTC. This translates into CASSSKDLVGPETQYF.